These 26 T cell receptor beta chains came from one sample sequenced in a study of PD-1 blockade in classical Hodgkin lymphoma. Brentuximab vedotin exposure varied among the patients, all of whom had relapsed after autologous stem cell transplantation. Sequencing was performed with immunoSEQ multiplex PCR; in TCRdb, only in-frame clones are kept and a portion is missing. The sample carries around 99,000 clones, about four fifths recorded once. This material consisted of peripheral blood mononuclear cells (PBMCs), taken before the second cycle of nivolumab. These receptors came from a human donor with classical Hodgkin lymphoma.

This clone was counted a few times. V and J are TRBV27 and TRBJ2-2, with 9 bases that match TRBD2. V was clipped by 3 bases and J by 1 base; unmatched bases: 9. This CDR3 has 18 amino acids. CDR1 and CDR2 from the germline V gene are MNHEY and SMNVEV (reference sequence). This chain's CDR3 is CASSFRLAASGNTGELFF. The DNA of the CDR3 is TGTGCCAGCAGTTTTCGACTAGCGGCCTCTGGGAACACCGGGGAGCTGTTTTTT.

The chain combines TRBV7-2 with TRBJ2-2, with TRBD1 matching over 10 bases. The CDR3 contains 16 residues. The germline gives CDR1 SGHTA, CDR2 FQGNSA. J gave up 7 bases and V 5 bases, and 10 bases lay outside the gene matches. The CDR3 loop is CASSPRDRGRSGELFF. The CDR3 DNA sequence: TGTGCCAGCAGCCCTCGGGACAGGGGAAGGAGCGGGGAGCTGTTTTTT. The variable domain in full, with the rest retrieved from reference TRBV7-2 and TRBJ2-2, is GAGVSQSPSNKVTEKGKDVELRCDPISGHTALYWYRQSLGQGLEFLIYFQGNSAPDKSGLPSDRFSAERTGGSVSTLTIQRTQQEDSAVYLCASSPRDRGRSGELFFGEGSRLTVL.

The chain employs TRBV5-5 and TRBJ1-2; no firm D call. The germline CDR1 and CDR2 sequences are SGHKS and YYEKEE (reference sequence). The CDR3 covers 16 residues. V lost 4 bases and J 8 bases, leaving 24 bases between the germline ends. CDR3 DNA sequence: TGTGCCAGCAGCCGGGGAGGAGGGAGCGGCATCGCGGGCTACACCTTC. It yields the protein CASSRGGGSGIAGYTF.

The table lists this clone with a count of one. The chain is built from TRBV4-3 and TRBJ1-4; D is unresolved. This CDR3 comprises 12 residues. The V gene lost 1 base and the J gene lost 13 bases, with 10 bases spanning the gap. Germline loops: CDR1 LGHNA, CDR2 YSLEER. Here the CDR3 reads CASSQGGLGLFF. The CDR3 DNA is TGCGCCAGCAGCCAAGGTGGTTTGGGACTGTTTTTT.

The rearrangement uses TRBV18 and TRBJ1-4; D may be TRBD1 (6 bases). CDR1 KGHSH and CDR2 LQKENI come from the germline V gene. The CDR3 is made up of 16 amino acids. V lost 3 bases to trimming and J lost 4 bases, with 15 bases between them. CDR3 bases: TGTGCCAGCTCACCCCCGTGGGGGCTGAATAATGAAAAACTGTTTTTT. This codes for CASSPPWGLNNEKLFF.

The V gene is TRBV28, the J gene TRBJ1-2; 8 bases fit TRBD1. The CDR3 covers 16 residues. Germline loops: CDR1 MDHEN, CDR2 SYDVKM. Losses at the gene ends were 6 bases for V and 4 bases for J; bases not matched to a gene: 13. The CDR3: CASSPSPGQGIYGYTF. Written as DNA, the CDR3 is TGTGCCAGCAGCCCCTCCCCTGGACAGGGTATCTATGGCTACACCTTC.

The V and J genes are TRBV27 and TRBJ1-1; 7 nucleotides agree with TRBD1. The J segment lost 0 bases and the V segment lost 6 bases, leaving 7 bases of the junction unmatched. Germline CDR1 MNHEY, CDR2 SMNVEV (reference sequence). The CDR3 is 15 residues long. The CDR3 sequence: CASRMQGGMNTEAFF. The CDR3 DNA reads TGTGCCAGCAGAATGCAGGGGGGCATGAACACTGAAGCTTTCTTT.

This sequence joins TRBV27 and TRBJ1-1; D possibly corresponds to TRBD1 (6 bases). V gave up 6 bases and J gave up 5 bases, with 10 bases separating them. Germline CDR1 MNHEY, CDR2 SMNVEV (reference sequence). The length of the CDR3 is 12 residues. The CDR3 reads CASRQGITEAFF. In DNA form, the CDR3 reads TGTGCCAGCAGGCAGGGGATTACTGAAGCTTTCTTT.

The chain joins TRBV19 to TRBJ1-3; D is undetermined. From germline, CDR1 is LNHDA and CDR2 SQIVND (reference sequence). CDR3 size: 15 residues. Trimming left V 5 bases short and J 1 base short, with 12 bases between. The CDR3 sequence is CASSRDTPSGNTIYF. The CDR3 DNA reads as TGTGCCAGTAGTCGAGATACCCCGTCTGGAAACACCATATATTTT.

The rearrangement joins TRBV30 to TRBJ2-7, with 10 bases identical to TRBD2. The CDR3 runs to 15 residues. After removal of 8 bases from V and 0 bases from J, the junction contained 10 bases not matched to a gene. Germline CDR1 is GTSNPN and CDR2 is SVGIG (reference sequence). The CDR3 nucleotides are TGTGCCATGAGCGGGAGGGCCCCCCTCTCCTACGAGCAGTACTTC. Protein sequence: CAMSGRAPLSYEQYF.

The chain carries TRBV5-5 and TRBJ2-4; D remains unclear. The CDR3 spans 15 residues. The V end lost 4 bases, the J end lost 3 bases, and 14 bases lay between the germline ends. CDR1 is SGHKS, CDR2 YYEKEE, per germline (reference sequence). This chain's CDR3 is CASSPAGPIKNIQYF. CDR3 sequence (DNA): TGTGCCAGCAGCCCAGCTGGGCCGATCAAAAACATTCAGTACTTC.

The chain combines TRBV7-9 with TRBJ2-7, with 14 bases fitting TRBD2. The junction had 9 bases not matched to a gene; V was cut back by 4 bases and J by 7 bases. The CDR3 is 16 amino acids. CDR1 and CDR2 (germline): SEHNR, FQNEAQ (reference sequence). The CDR3 DNA is TGTGCCAGCAGCTCCCGACTAGCGGGAGGGCCACGGGAGCAGTACTTC. Amino acid sequence: CASSSRLAGGPREQYF.

This chain joins TRBV2 and TRBJ2-1; 7 nucleotides line up with TRBD2. The length of the CDR3 is 12 residues. Germline CDR1 SNHLY, CDR2 FYNNEI. Losses at the gene ends were 2 bases for V and 12 bases for J; bases not matched to a gene: 4. The DNA of the CDR3 is TGTGCCAGCAGTGAACGGGTAGCGGGGCAGTTCTTC. This sequence encodes CASSERVAGQFF.

The chain uses TRBV9 and TRBJ2-7, with a tentative D call TRBD1 (6 bases). Trimming shortened V by 2 bases and J by 3 bases, and 15 bases separated the two germline ends. Germline CDR1 reads SGDLS; CDR2 reads YYNGEE. There are 15 residues in the CDR3. CDR3 protein: CASSVDRKQFYEQYF. The CDR3 DNA follows: TGTGCCAGCAGCGTTGACAGGAAACAATTCTACGAGCAGTACTTC. The variable domain in full, with the rest retrieved from reference TRBV9 and TRBJ2-7, is DSGVTQTPKHLITATGQRVTLRCSPRSGDLSVYWYQQSLDQGLQFLIQYYNGEERAKGNILERFSAQQFPDLHSELNLSSLELGDSALYFCASSVDRKQFYEQYFGPGTRLTVT.

The J gene is TRBJ2-7, the V gene TRBV28, with D perhaps TRBD1 (6 bases). CDR3 length equals 14 residues. In germline, CDR1 is MDHEN, CDR2 SYDVKM. V was shortened by 5 bases and J by 2 bases, with 13 bases between the two germline ends. CDR3 nucleotide sequence: TGTGCCAGCAGTCGGACAGTCCTCCCCTACGAGCAGTACTTC. This encodes CASSRTVLPYEQYF.

This chain connects TRBV7-2 to TRBJ2-7; 11 nucleotides align to TRBD2. Looked up from germline, CDR1 is SGHTA and CDR2 is FQGNSA. J was trimmed by 9 bases and V by 5 bases; bases with no gene match: 9. The CDR3 has 14 amino acids. CDR3 coding DNA: TGTGCCAGCAGCGCCCAGACTAGCGGGACCCCGCAGTACTTC. Its protein product is CASSAQTSGTPQYF.

The rearrangement links TRBV21-1 to TRBJ1-1. TRBV21-1 represents a pseudogene. CDR3 size: 14 residues. CDR3 loop: CASSKVRVSTEAFF. CDR3 nucleotides: TGTGCCAGCAGCAAAGTAAGGGTTAGCACTGAAGCTTTCTTT.

This sequence joins TRBV28 and TRBJ2-2; no definite D call. Germline CDR1 and CDR2: MDHEN and SYDVKM. This CDR3 has 14 amino acids. V was trimmed by 6 bases and J by 7 bases, leaving 15 bases between them. The CDR3 DNA is TGTGCCAGCAGCCCCCCTAGGCCGATCGGGGAGCTGTTTTTT. Translating it yields CASSPPRPIGELFF.

V and J are TRBV10-3 and TRBJ2-1; 9 nucleotides line up with TRBD2. J was trimmed by 8 bases and V by 1 base; bases with no gene match: 6. Germline-derived CDR1 and CDR2 are ENHRY and SYGVKD. This CDR3 contains 15 residues. Here the CDR3 DNA reads TGTGCCATCAGTGAGTTTAGCGGGAGTCTCCATGAGCAGTTCTTC. This gives the protein CAISEFSGSLHEQFF.

Here the CDR3 DNA reads TGCAGCGTCGCTGACGGCCTATCCAATCAGCCCCAGCATTTT. The encoded protein is CSVADGLSNQPQHF. The chain employs TRBV29-1 and TRBJ1-5, with no clear D. The V gene lost 6 bases and the J gene lost 3 bases, with 15 bases spanning the gap. Germline V gene sequence: CDR1 SQVTM, CDR2 ANQGSEA. CDR3 length: 14 amino acids.

V gene TRBV28 combines with J gene TRBJ2-7, with 7 bases matching TRBD1. Trimming at V came to 6 bases and at J to 4 bases, leaving 9 bases not matched to a gene. This CDR3 is built from 14 residues. Germline V CDR1 and CDR2: MDHEN, SYDVKM. The CDR3 reads CASRPGQKGYEQYF. The CDR3 DNA sequence: TGTGCCAGCAGGCCGGGACAGAAAGGGTACGAGCAGTACTTC.

The chain carries TRBV5-6 and TRBJ2-1; 9 bases are shared with TRBD2. The CDR3 has 15 residues. Germline assignment: CDR1 SGHDT and CDR2 YYEEEE. J was trimmed by 6 bases and V by 4 bases; bases with no gene match: 8. As DNA, the CDR3 is TGTGCCAGCAGCGGTGTGGGACTAGCAAGCAATGAGCAGTTCTTC. Protein: CASSGVGLASNEQFF. The full variable domain, completed using reference TRBV5-6 and TRBJ2-1, is DAGVTQSPTHLIKTRGQQVTLRCSPKSGHDTVSWYQQALGQGPQFIFQYYEEEERQRGNFPDRFSGHQFPNYSSELNVNALLLGDSALYLCASSGVGLASNEQFFGPGTRLTVL.

This clone was seen a few times. The chain links TRBV19 to TRBJ1-1, with 9 bases fitting TRBD1. The trim removed 3 bases at V and 4 bases at J, leaving 6 bases unmatched. The length of the CDR3 is 15 residues. CDR1 and CDR2 (germline): LNHDA, SQIVND (reference sequence). Written as DNA, the CDR3 is TGTGCCAGTAGTATGGGACAGGGATGGGGCACTGAAGCTTTCTTT. Amino acids: CASSMGQGWGTEAFF.

The V and J genes are TRBV7-8 and TRBJ2-7; TRBD2 matches at 10 bases. The CDR3 runs to 17 residues. J gave up 3 bases and V 1 base, and 9 bases lay outside the gene matches. Germline loops: CDR1 SGHVS, CDR2 FQNEAQ. The CDR3 is CASSLGLAGVFFYEQYF. CDR3 bases: TGTGCCAGCAGCTTAGGCCTAGCGGGAGTTTTCTTCTACGAGCAGTACTTC.

The J gene is TRBJ2-2, the V gene TRBV6-5; D call uncertain. Germline V lookup: CDR1 MNHEY, CDR2 SVGAGI. V was shortened by 2 bases and J by 1 base, with 5 bases between the two germline ends. This CDR3 region has 14 residues. The DNA of the CDR3 is TGTGCCAGCAGTTACGCGAGGAACACCGGGGAGCTGTTTTTT. Translating it yields CASSYARNTGELFF.

The V and J genes are TRBV5-4 and TRBJ2-1, with TRBD1 matching over 8 bases. CDR3 length equals 15 residues. Germline lookup yields CDR1 SGHNT and CDR2 YYREEE (reference sequence). Trimming cost V 0 bases and J 8 bases; bases outside gene matches: 7. The CDR3 is CASSLAGGADYEQFF. The CDR3 coding sequence is TGTGCCAGCAGCTTGGCAGGGGGCGCTGACTATGAGCAGTTCTTC.